This TCR beta chain stems from a study of CD8+CD57+ T cells in acquired aplastic anemia. TCR beta VDJ and CDR3 were profiled, and genomic DNA was the template. TCRdb recomputed calls from the reads with MiXCR, one row per CDR3 protein. The repertoire holds roughly 250,000 distinct CDR3 sequences, with roughly 82% as singletons. CD8+CD57+ cell expansion had been shown by flow cytometry in patients chosen for sequencing. At blood sampling, none of the patients had yet received therapy. Study observations and caveats: Overlapping CD8+ CDR3 repertoires of patients and controls contained under 35 shared sequences. Significance was not reached for CD8+ Simpson's diversity between patients and controls.

Between the trimmed V and J ends, which lost 6 bases and 7 bases, there was a span of 28 bases. CDR3 size: 18 residues. In the case of this clonotype: Its target is unknown.

The material sequenced was sorted CD4+, CD8+, or CD8+CD57+ T cells (not recorded which) from PBMCs. V gene TRBV12-3 or TRBV12-4 combines with J gene TRBJ2-1; D is ambiguous. The source is a human donor with aplastic anemia. CDR3 DNA: TGTGCCAGCAGCTTTAGTGTACACACAGATACGCGCTATAATGAGCAGTTCTTC. Residues: CASSFSVHTDTRYNEQFF.